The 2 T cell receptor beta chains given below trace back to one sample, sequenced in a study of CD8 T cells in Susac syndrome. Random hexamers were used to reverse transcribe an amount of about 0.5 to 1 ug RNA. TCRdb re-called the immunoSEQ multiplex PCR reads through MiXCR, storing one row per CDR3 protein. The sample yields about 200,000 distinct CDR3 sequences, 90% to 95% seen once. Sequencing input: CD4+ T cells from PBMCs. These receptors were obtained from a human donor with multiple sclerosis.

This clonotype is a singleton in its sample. CDR3 sequence reads: CAWRDRGALTSRTGELFF. The CDR3 DNA sequence: TGTGCCTGGAGAGACAGGGGCGCGCTAACGTCCAGGACCGGGGAGCTGTTTTTT. This sequence joins TRBV30 and TRBJ2-2; 8 bases map to TRBD1. The CDR3 sequence is 18 residues long. V dropped 3 bases and J dropped 5; count of bases not matched to a gene: 17. Germline CDR1 and CDR2: GTSNPN and SVGIG (reference sequence).

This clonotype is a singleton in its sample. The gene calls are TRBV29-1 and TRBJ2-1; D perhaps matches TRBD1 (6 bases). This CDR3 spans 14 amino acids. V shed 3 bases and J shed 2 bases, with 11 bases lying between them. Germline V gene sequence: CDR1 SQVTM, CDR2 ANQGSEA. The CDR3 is CSVDLHRAYNEQFF. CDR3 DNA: TGCAGCGTTGACTTGCACAGGGCCTACAATGAGCAGTTCTTC.